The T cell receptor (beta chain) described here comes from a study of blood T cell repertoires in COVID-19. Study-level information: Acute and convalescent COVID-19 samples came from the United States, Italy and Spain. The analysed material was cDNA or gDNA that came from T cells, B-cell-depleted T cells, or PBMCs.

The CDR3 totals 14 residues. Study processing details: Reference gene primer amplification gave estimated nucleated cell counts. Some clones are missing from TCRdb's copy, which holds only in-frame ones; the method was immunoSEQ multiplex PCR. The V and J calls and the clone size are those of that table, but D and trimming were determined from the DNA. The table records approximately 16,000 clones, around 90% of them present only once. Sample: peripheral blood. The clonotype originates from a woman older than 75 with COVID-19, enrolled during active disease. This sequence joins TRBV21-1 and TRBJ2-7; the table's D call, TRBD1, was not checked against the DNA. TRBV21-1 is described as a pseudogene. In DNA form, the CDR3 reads TGTGCCAGCAGCAACAGACAGGGGGCGTACGAGCAGTACTTC. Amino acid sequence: CASSNRQGAYEQYF.